Reported below is one T cell receptor (beta chain). This sample was included in a study of immune heterogeneity within non-small cell lung tumors. The template for each sample was around 540 ng of genomic DNA, which had been extracted from bulk tumor tissue. Primary tumors were biopsied several times each, far apart, intraoperatively. Curative surgical treatment was performed in patients who had newly diagnosed, untreated non-small cell lung cancer. For the TCR beta CDR3, multiplex PCR with 32 V and 13 J primers performed the amplification. TCRdb analysed the multiplex PCR reads with MiXCR anew, one entry per CDR3 protein. The sample shows more than 5,000 distinct CDR3 sequences, 20% to 25% of them seen only once. Germline CDR1 SNHLY, CDR2 FYNNEI. V dropped 4 bases and J dropped 1 base, with 6 bases sitting between them. CDR3 length equals 13 residues.

The J gene is TRBJ2-3, the V gene TRBV2; D may correspond to TRBD1 or TRBD2 (5 bases each). The receptor's source is a female donor with non-small cell lung cancer. Sequences were obtained from lung tumor tissue. The chain's CDR3 is CASSGGGTDTQYF. In DNA, the CDR3 is TGTGCCAGCAGTGGAGGGGGCACAGATACGCAGTATTTT. The complete variable domain, with remaining parts taken from reference TRBV2 and TRBJ2-3, reads EPEVTQTPSHQVTQMGQEVILRCVPISNHLYFYWYRQILGQKVEFLVSFYNNEISEKSEIFDDQFSVERPDGSNFTLKIRSTKLEDSAMYFCASSGGGTDTQYFGPGTRLTVL.